This TCR beta chain appears in the sequencing data of a study of T-cell reconstitution after alpha-beta-depleted transplantation in children. Unique molecular identifiers were used to barcode this TCRbeta library. Each CDR3 protein gets one entry after TCRdb re-called the PCR reads with MiXCR. The sample has about 640,000 distinct CDR3 sequences, over 15% seen once. The CDR3 sequence is 13 residues long. The germline V gene has CDR1 DFQATT and CDR2 SNEGSKA (reference sequence). V lost 3 bases to trimming and J lost 9 bases, with 15 bases between them. Ten or more counts support this clonotype. This material consisted of PBMCs from the stem cell graft donor, taken from the stem cell graft. This rearrangement joins TRBV20-1 to TRBJ2-4; D possibly corresponds to TRBD1 (5 bases). This sequence was found in a human donor who donated a stem cell graft to a child with acute myeloid leukemia. The CDR3 region is CSARWAGNGIQYF. CDR3 in DNA: TGCAGTGCTAGGTGGGCAGGGAACGGCATTCAGTACTTC.